These 10 T cell receptor beta chains originate from one sample sequenced in a study of T cells of healthy individuals. TCRdb processed the 5' RACE reads anew with MiXCR; each CDR3 protein has one entry. The sample has 60,000 to 70,000 distinct CDR3 sequences, about 16% seen once; the top ten hold around 4.5%. The receptors derive from a human donor in good health.

This clonotype was detected many times. The chain links TRBV27 to TRBJ2-3; no reliable D call. Trimming took off 6 bases at V and 3 bases at J, with 16 bases between the two ends. Germline CDR1 and CDR2: MNHEY and SMNVEV (reference sequence). The CDR3 sequence is 15 residues long. In DNA form, the CDR3 reads TGTGCCAGCAGCACGGGTCAAATTGGGACAGATACGCAGTATTTT. Amino acids: CASSTGQIGTDTQYF.

V gene TRBV5-4 combines with J gene TRBJ2-1; D is ambiguous. Trimming pared 0 bases from V and 2 bases from J, leaving 15 bases between. The CDR3 consists of 17 residues. Germline V CDR1 and CDR2: SGHNT, YYREEE (reference sequence). The DNA for the CDR3 is TGTGCCAGCAGCTTGGTTGGGGATAGGTCAACCTACAATGAGCAGTTCTTC. Protein: CASSLVGDRSTYNEQFF.

This clonotype is a singleton in its sample. This chain uses TRBV6-2 or TRBV6-3 with TRBJ2-7, with D maybe TRBD2 (6 bases). The CDR3 extends over 17 amino acids. Trimming pared 8 bases from V and 1 base from J, leaving 24 bases between. Germline lookup yields CDR1 MNHEY and CDR2 SVGEGT. CDR3 residues: CASVRGSGTPGSYEQYF. The CDR3 nucleotides are TGTGCCAGCGTACGGGGGAGCGGAACCCCTGGTTCCTACGAGCAGTACTTC.

The chain carries TRBV7-8 and TRBJ2-5; 13 bases align to TRBD2. Unmatched junction bases numbered 11, after V lost 5 bases and J lost 5 bases. In germline, CDR1 is SGHVS, CDR2 FQNEAQ. This CDR3 region has 17 residues. CDR3 amino acids: CASSPSLLAGGVETQYF. For the CDR3, the DNA is TGTGCCAGCAGCCCAAGCCTACTAGCGGGGGGGGTGGAGACCCAGTACTTC.

This clonotype showed up just a few times. The genes are TRBV4-3 and TRBJ1-4; TRBD1 is a possible D gene (6 bases). CDR3 length: 16 amino acids. CDR1 LGHNA and CDR2 YSLEER come from the germline V gene. The V end lost 2 bases, the J end lost 5 bases, and 15 bases lay between the germline ends. CDR3 bases: TGCGCCAGCAGCCAACTCCCAGGAGGGGGAAATGAAAAACTGTTTTTT. It yields the protein CASSQLPGGGNEKLFF.

V and J are TRBV6-6 and TRBJ2-2; D is possibly TRBD1 (6 bases). The CDR3 is 16 amino acids. V lost 2 bases and J 3 bases, leaving 13 bases between the germline ends. Germline CDR1 reads MNHNY; CDR2 reads SVGAGI (reference sequence). In DNA form, the CDR3 reads TGTGCCAGCAGTTACCTCCCCGAGGGGGACACCGGGGAGCTGTTTTTT. This translates into CASSYLPEGDTGELFF.

This chain connects TRBV10-3 to TRBJ1-4; D is unclear. Germline loops: CDR1 ENHRY, CDR2 SYGVKD. Trimming took 6 bases from V and 7 from J, leaving 15 bases between them. CDR3 length: 14 residues. The CDR3 DNA follows: TGTGCCATCAGAGAGGACCTACGAGGTGAAAAACTGTTTTTT. It specifies CAIREDLRGEKLFF.

This clonotype was seen a handful of times. The chain is built from TRBV20-1 and TRBJ2-1; TRBD2 matches at 8 bases. The CDR3 is made up of 12 amino acids. Germline V gene sequence: CDR1 DFQATT, CDR2 SNEGSKA (reference sequence). The junction had 7 bases not matched to a gene; V was cut back by 6 bases and J by 9 bases. The CDR3 protein is CSARAGESEQFF. The CDR3, as DNA: TGCAGTGCACGAGCGGGAGAAAGTGAGCAGTTCTTC.

At least ten counts were recorded for this clonotype. DNA of the CDR3: TGCAGTGCCCATCCCCTGGACAGGGACCACGAGCAGTACTTC. Protein product: CSAHPLDRDHEQYF. The rearrangement uses TRBV20-1 and TRBJ2-7; 8 bases line up with TRBD1. V lost 6 bases, J lost 5 bases, and 12 bases stayed unmatched. In germline, CDR1 is DFQATT, CDR2 SNEGSKA (reference sequence). This CDR3 is 14 amino acids long.

The chain combines TRBV7-9 with TRBJ1-1, with unresolved D. The CDR3 spans 13 residues. Trimming removed 7 bases from V and 0 bases from J, with 9 bases in between. Germline V gives CDR1 SEHNR, CDR2 FQNEAQ (reference sequence). In nucleotides, the CDR3 is TGTGCCAGCACCCCTGGGGTGAACACTGAAGCTTTCTTT. Translation gives CASTPGVNTEAFF.